Shown below are 5 T cell receptor beta chains from a single sample sequenced in a study of shared clonotypes between healthy human individuals. The protocol was immunoSEQ multiplex PCR, while the TCRdb copy is restricted to in-frame clones and leaves out a portion. This sample has approximately 500,000 clones, with around 73% found just once. The source material was PBMCs. The source is a woman aged 40 to 50 in good health. Some clones in this sample may be carry-over from other donors' samples.

This chain connects TRBV5-1 to TRBJ2-1; 7 positions match TRBD1. The V and J ends lost 3 bases and 2 bases, in that order; junction bases with no gene match: 5. The CDR3 sequence is 15 residues long. Germline V gene data show CDR1 as SGHRS and CDR2 as YFSETQ. CDR3 loop: CASSSDRPPYNEQFF. In DNA, the CDR3 is TGCGCCAGCAGCTCGGACAGGCCCCCCTACAATGAGCAGTTCTTC.

The chain recombines TRBV18 with TRBJ2-7; 11 bases line up with TRBD1. The J segment lost 7 bases and the V segment lost 3 bases, leaving 2 bases of the junction unmatched. There are 13 residues in the CDR3. CDR1 KGHSH and CDR2 LQKENI come from the germline V gene. In DNA, the CDR3 is TGTGCCAGCTCACCGGGACAGGGGGGGGAGCAGTACTTC. Its translation is CASSPGQGGEQYF. The full variable domain, rest sourced from reference TRBV18 and TRBJ2-7, is NAGVMQNPRHLVRRRGQEARLRCSPMKGHSHVYWYRQLPEEGLKFMVYLQKENIIDESGMPKERFSAEFPKEGPSILRIQQVVRGDSAAYFCASSPGQGGEQYFGPGTRLTVT.

V usage is TRBV15 and J usage is TRBJ2-1; D is uncertain. The V end was cut by 3 bases, the J end by 6 bases, with 6 bases between. Germline-derived CDR1 and CDR2 are LNHNV and YYDKDF (reference sequence). The CDR3 extends over 12 amino acids. CDR3 protein: CATSRGINEQFF. Written as DNA, the CDR3 is TGTGCCACCAGCAGGGGGATCAATGAGCAGTTCTTC.

The rearrangement uses TRBV5-1 and TRBJ2-5, with 8 bases lining up with TRBD2. CDR3 length: 16 residues. V shed 3 bases and J 2 bases; nucleotides not matched to a gene: 9. Germline CDR1 SGHRS, CDR2 YFSETQ. CDR3 DNA sequence: TGCGCCAGCAGCTATAGACGACTAGCGTTACAAGAGACCCAGTACTTC. Its protein is CASSYRRLALQETQYF.

This clone appeared a few times. The gene calls are TRBV30 and TRBJ1-1; D remains ambiguous. V lost 2 bases and J 2 bases, leaving 9 bases between the germline ends. The CDR3 covers 13 residues. Per the germline V gene, CDR1 is GTSNPN and CDR2 is SVGIG (reference sequence). CDR3 protein: CAWSPSRNTEAFF. CDR3 in DNA: TGTGCCTGGAGTCCCTCCAGAAACACTGAAGCTTTCTTT.